This T cell receptor beta chain was obtained from a study of cytomegalovirus exposure and HLA in healthy donors. Across the study: Among the roughly 400 genotyped donors, 81% were placed in the Caucasian-associated ancestry cluster.

Of note for this clone: What it binds is not known.

A multiplex PCR was run with 60 Vbeta primers and 13 Jbeta primers. Sequencing used immunoSEQ multiplex PCR; TCRdb keeps in-frame clones, though not all of them. The table lists around 170,000 clones, around 78% of them singletons. J gave up 1 base and V 3 bases, and 3 bases lay outside the gene matches. This CDR3 comprises 15 residues. CDR1 is SGDLS, CDR2 YYNGEE, per germline. The study, taken as a whole, reports: For TCR beta chains, V- and J-gene trimming was later linked to a missense DCLRE1C variant.

The donors were healthy bone marrow donors. Donors had nominal health at sampling but likely had unrecorded immune exposures. Sequencing was performed on PBMCs. The origin of this receptor is a woman aged 45-59 years in good health and CMV-seropositive. The genes are TRBV9 and TRBJ2-2; 7 positions agree with TRBD1. The CDR3 region is CASSAGTVNTGELFF. DNA for the CDR3: TGTGCCAGCAGCGCCGGGACAGTGAACACCGGGGAGCTGTTTTTT. The variable domain in full, with the rest retrieved from reference TRBV9 and TRBJ2-2, is DSGVTQTPKHLITATGQRVTLRCSPRSGDLSVYWYQQSLDQGLQFLIQYYNGEERAKGNILERFSAQQFPDLHSELNLSSLELGDSALYFCASSAGTVNTGELFFGEGSRLTVL.